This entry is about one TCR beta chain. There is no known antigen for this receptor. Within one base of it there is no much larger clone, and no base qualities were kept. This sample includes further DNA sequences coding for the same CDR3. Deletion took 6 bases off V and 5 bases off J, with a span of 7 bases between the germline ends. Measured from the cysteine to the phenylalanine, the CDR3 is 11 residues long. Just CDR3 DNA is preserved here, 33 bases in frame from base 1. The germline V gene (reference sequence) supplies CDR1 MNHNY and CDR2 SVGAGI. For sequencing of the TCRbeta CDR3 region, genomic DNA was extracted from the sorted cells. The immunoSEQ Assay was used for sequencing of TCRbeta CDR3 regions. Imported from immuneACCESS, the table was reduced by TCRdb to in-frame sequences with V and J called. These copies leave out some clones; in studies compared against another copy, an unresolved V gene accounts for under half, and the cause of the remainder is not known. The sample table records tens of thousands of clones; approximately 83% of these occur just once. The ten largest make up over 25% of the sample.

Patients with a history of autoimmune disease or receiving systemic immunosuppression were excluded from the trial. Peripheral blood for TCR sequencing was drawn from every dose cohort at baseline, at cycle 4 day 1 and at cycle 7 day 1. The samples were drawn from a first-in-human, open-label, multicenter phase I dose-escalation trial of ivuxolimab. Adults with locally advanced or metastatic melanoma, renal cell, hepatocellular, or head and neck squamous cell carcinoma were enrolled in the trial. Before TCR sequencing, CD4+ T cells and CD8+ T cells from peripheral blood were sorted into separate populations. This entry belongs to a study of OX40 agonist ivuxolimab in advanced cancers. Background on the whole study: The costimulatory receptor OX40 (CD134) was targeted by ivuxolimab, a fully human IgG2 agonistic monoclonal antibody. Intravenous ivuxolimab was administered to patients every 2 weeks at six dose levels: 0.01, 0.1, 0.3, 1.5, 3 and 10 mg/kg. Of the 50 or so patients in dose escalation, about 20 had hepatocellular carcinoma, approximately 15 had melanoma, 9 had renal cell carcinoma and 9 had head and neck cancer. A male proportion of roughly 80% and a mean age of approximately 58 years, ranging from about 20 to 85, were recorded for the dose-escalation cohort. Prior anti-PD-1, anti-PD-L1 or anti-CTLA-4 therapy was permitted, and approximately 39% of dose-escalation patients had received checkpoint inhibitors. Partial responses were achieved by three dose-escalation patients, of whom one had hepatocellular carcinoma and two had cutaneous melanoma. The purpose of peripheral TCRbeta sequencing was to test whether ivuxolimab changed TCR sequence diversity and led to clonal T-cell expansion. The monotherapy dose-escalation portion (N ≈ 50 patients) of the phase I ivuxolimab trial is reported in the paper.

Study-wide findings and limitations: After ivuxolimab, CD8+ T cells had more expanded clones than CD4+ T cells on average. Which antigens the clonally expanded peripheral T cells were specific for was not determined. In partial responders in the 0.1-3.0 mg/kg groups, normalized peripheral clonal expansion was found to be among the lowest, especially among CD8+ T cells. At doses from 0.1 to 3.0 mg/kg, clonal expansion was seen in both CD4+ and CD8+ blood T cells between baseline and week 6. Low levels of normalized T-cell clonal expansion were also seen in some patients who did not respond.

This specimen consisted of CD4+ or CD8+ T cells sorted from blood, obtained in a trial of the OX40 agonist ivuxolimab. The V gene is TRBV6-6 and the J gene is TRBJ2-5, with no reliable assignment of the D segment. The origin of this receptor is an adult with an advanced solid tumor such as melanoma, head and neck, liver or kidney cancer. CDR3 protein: CASSLGETQYF. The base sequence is TGTGCCAGCAGCCTGGGGGAGACCCAGTACTTC.